These T cell receptor beta chains were read from a single sample in a study of blood T cells in healthy people across ages. Each CDR3 protein gets one entry after TCRdb re-called the 5' RACE reads with MiXCR. The sample has 350,000 to 450,000 distinct CDR3 sequences; roughly half are singletons. Sequenced material: blood. The receptors come from a man aged 55 to 70 in good health. CDR3s include the opening cysteine and the closing phenylalanine or tryptophan. D genes are given only for firm matches. Where a row states a size, it is once, few, many or the class of an expanded clone; other rows omit it.

j_gene	v_gene	abundance	d_gene	CDR3nt	CDR3aa
TRBJ2-5	TRBV7-8	-	TRBD2	TGTGCCAGCAGCCGTTCCGGACTAGCGGTACAAGAGACCCAGTACTTC	CASSRSGLAVQETQYF
TRBJ1-2	TRBV7-2	-	TRBD1	TGTGCCAGCAGCGCCGACGACAGGGCTCCCGGCTACACCTTC	CASSADDRAPGYTF
TRBJ2-1	TRBV20-1	-	TRBD2	TGCAGTGCTAGAGATGTAGCGGGTTTTAACAATGAGCAGTTCTTC	CSARDVAGFNNEQFF
TRBJ2-1	TRBV2	-	-	TGTGCCAGCAGTGAAGTCTCGGGCAATGAGCAGTTCTTC	CASSEVSGNEQFF
TRBJ1-5	TRBV6-5	-	-	TGTGCCAGCAGTTCGGCCGGACGGGTCAATCAGCCCCAGCATTTT	CASSSAGRVNQPQHF
TRBJ2-2	TRBV28	-	TRBD1	TGTGCCAGCAGCCGGACAGGATCTTATTCCGGGGAGCTGTTTTTT	CASSRTGSYSGELFF
TRBJ1-1	TRBV10-3	-	-	TGTGCCATCAGTCCCCGCACGGAGAGTGAAGCTTTCTTT	CAISPRTESEAFF
TRBJ2-7	TRBV29-1	-	-	TGCAGCGTCCGGTTTGGGTCCGAGCAGTACTTC	CSVRFGSEQYF
TRBJ2-5	TRBV6-6	-	TRBD1	TGTGCCAGCGGCGACGCGACAGGGGGGAGGGAGCAGTACTTC	CASGDATGGREQYF
TRBJ2-4	TRBV20-1	few	-	TGCAGTGCTAACCTTGACGCAGGGTTGCGGCTTGGCAAAAACATTCAGTACTTC	CSANLDAGLRLGKNIQYF
TRBJ2-7	TRBV3-1	-	-	TGTGCCAGCAGCCAAGTGGAGGGGGGAGAGCAGTACTTC	CASSQVEGGEQYF
TRBJ2-1	TRBV24-1	once	-	TGTGCCACCAGTGGGGCCGGGAGCTCCTACAATGAGCAGTTCTTC	CATSGAGSSYNEQFF
TRBJ2-6	TRBV18	-	-	TGTGCCAGCTCACCACCCGGGACCTCTGGGGCCAACGTCCTGACTTTC	CASSPPGTSGANVLTF
TRBJ2-1	TRBV5-8	-	TRBD2	TGTGCCAGCCCCGAGGGACTAGCGGGAGAACGGGATATTTACAATGAGCAGTTCTTC	CASPEGLAGERDIYNEQFF
TRBJ2-5	TRBV6-5	-	-	TGTGCCAGCAGAGAAGGGGGTTTTCGGGAGACCCAGTACTTC	CASREGGFRETQYF
TRBJ2-5	TRBV6-5	few	-	TGTGCCAGCAGTTACTCGATTTGGCAACAGGGAGAGACCCAGTACTTC	CASSYSIWQQGETQYF
TRBJ2-5	TRBV7-9	few	-	TGTGCCAGCAGCGGCCTGGGGGGAGAGACCCAGTACTTC	CASSGLGGETQYF
TRBJ2-1	TRBV11-2	-	-	TGTGCCAGCAGCTCGACGGACAGCTCCTACAATGAGCGGTTCTTC	CASSSTDSSYNERFF
TRBJ2-5	TRBV6-5	-	-	TGTGCCAGCAGTTCCCCCCAAGGTTTCCGCCAAGAGACCCAGTACTTC	CASSSPQGFRQETQYF
TRBJ2-3	TRBV30	-	TRBD2	TGTGCCTGGGGACTAGCGGGGGCTTACACAGATACGCAGTATTTT	CAWGLAGAYTDTQYF
TRBJ2-1	TRBV9	-	-	TGTGCCAGCAGCGTAAGGGCCTCCTACAATGAGCAGTTCTTC	CASSVRASYNEQFF
TRBJ2-5	TRBV15	-	-	TGTGCCACCGCACCCAGGTTCCAAGAGACCCAGTACTTC	CATAPRFQETQYF
TRBJ2-7	TRBV2	-	TRBD2	TGTGCCAGCAGTCGCGGGACTAGCGGGGGCTTGTACTTC	CASSRGTSGGLYF
TRBJ2-3	TRBV9	-	-	TGTGCCAGCCAAGGCACAGATACGCAGTATTTT	CASQGTDTQYF
TRBJ1-5	TRBV27	once	-	TGTGCCAGCAGTCCTACAGGGCCCGAGGGTCATCAGCCCCAGCATTTT	CASSPTGPEGHQPQHF
TRBJ2-7	TRBV7-6	-	-	TGTGCCAGCAGCCGCCAACTAGACTACGAGCAGTACTTC	CASSRQLDYEQYF
TRBJ1-1	TRBV6-6	many	TRBD1	TGTGCCAGCTTTTCAGGGGGGGAAGCTTTCTTT	CASFSGGEAFF
TRBJ2-7	TRBV5-4	few	TRBD2	TGTGCCAGCAGCTTGGCGGGACTAGCGGGGATTACCTACGAGCAGTACTTC	CASSLAGLAGITYEQYF
TRBJ2-3	TRBV6-1	few	TRBD2	TGTGCCAGCACAGCCTCCGGGACTAGCGGGGGGAAAGATACGCAGTATTTT	CASTASGTSGGKDTQYF
TRBJ2-1	TRBV3-1	-	TRBD2	TGTGCCAGCAGTTCGCCCCGGACTAGCGGGAGTAAGCAGTTCTTC	CASSSPRTSGSKQFF